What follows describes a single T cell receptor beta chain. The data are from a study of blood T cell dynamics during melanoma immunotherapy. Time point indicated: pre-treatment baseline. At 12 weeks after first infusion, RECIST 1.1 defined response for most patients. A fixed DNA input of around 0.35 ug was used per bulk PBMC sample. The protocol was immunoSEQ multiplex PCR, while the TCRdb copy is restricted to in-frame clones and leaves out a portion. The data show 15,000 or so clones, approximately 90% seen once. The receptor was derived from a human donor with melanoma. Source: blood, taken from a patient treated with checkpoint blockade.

The CDR3 protein is CASRRLAGGQETQYF. CDR3 nucleotides: TGTGCCAGTAGGAGGTTAGCGGGGGGACAAGAGACCCAGTACTTC. The rearrangement uses TRBV19 and TRBJ2-5, with 10 nucleotides matching TRBD2. This CDR3 contains 15 residues. Trimming at V came to 6 bases and at J to 2 bases, leaving 6 bases not matched to a gene. Looked up from germline, CDR1 is LNHDA and CDR2 is SQIVND (reference sequence).